This TCR beta chain was found in a study of CD8+CD57+ T cells in acquired aplastic anemia. Investigators profiled TCR beta VDJ and CDR3 from genomic DNA template. In TCRdb, the reads were re-called with MiXCR into one record per CDR3 protein. The sample has roughly 280,000 distinct CDR3 sequences, 56% seen once. This CDR3 contains 14 residues. The V end lost 5 bases, the J end lost 6 bases, and 14 bases lay between the germline ends. Germline values: CDR1 SGHTA, CDR2 FQGNSA. Patients chosen for sequencing had shown CD8+CD57+ cell expansion by flow cytometry. This chain connects TRBV7-2 to TRBJ2-1, with a tentative D call TRBD1 (6 bases). The receptor comes from a human donor with aplastic anemia. Specimen: sorted CD4+, CD8+, or CD8+CD57+ T cells (not recorded which) from PBMCs. CDR3 residues: CASSASRDTNEQFF. The CDR3 DNA reads TGTGCCAGCAGCGCCTCCCGGGACACCAATGAGCAGTTCTTC.